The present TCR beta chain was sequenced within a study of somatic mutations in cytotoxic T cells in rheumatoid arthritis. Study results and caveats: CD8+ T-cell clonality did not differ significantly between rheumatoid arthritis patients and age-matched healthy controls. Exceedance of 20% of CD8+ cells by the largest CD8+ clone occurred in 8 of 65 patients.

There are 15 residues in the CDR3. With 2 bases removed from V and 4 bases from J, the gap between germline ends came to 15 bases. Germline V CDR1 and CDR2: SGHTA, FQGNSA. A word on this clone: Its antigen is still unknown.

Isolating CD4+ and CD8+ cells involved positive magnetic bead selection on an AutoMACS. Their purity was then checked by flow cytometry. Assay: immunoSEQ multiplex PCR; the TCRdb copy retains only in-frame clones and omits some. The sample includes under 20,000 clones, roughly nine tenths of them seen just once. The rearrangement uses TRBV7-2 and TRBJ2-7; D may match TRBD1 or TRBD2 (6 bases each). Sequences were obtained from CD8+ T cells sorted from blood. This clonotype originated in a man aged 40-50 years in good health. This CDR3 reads CASSLWSGANYEQYF. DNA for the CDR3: TGTGCCAGCAGCTTATGGTCGGGGGCGAATTACGAGCAGTACTTC. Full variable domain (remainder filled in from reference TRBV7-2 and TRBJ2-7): GAGVSQSPSNKVTEKGKDVELRCDPISGHTALYWYRQSLGQGLEFLIYFQGNSAPDKSGLPSDRFSAERTGGSVSTLTIQRTQQEDSAVYLCASSLWSGANYEQYFGPGTRLTVT.